The T cell receptor (beta chain) under discussion was sequenced for a study of cytomegalovirus exposure and HLA in healthy donors. Study details: The study placed 80% to 85% of its 398 genotyped donors in the Caucasian-associated ancestry cluster. Findings of the study overall: Upon later analysis, HLA-associated TCR beta chains proved more clonally expanded than other, equally common chains. The investigators catalogued 164 TCR beta chains as cytomegalovirus-associated. TCR beta sequences reportedly predicted most subjects' HLA-A and HLA-B alleles accurately.

There are 14 residues in the CDR3. The germline V gene encodes CDR1 SGHDT and CDR2 YYEEEE. Trimming cost V 4 bases and J 1 base; bases outside gene matches: 2. With 60 Vbeta and 13 Jbeta primers, the PCR was carried out. Clones were read by immunoSEQ multiplex PCR, and TCRdb kept only the in-frame ones, dropping some. The sample records about 130,000 clones, just under 75% being singletons. This clone showed up just once. Antigen: not known. The genes are TRBV5-6 and TRBJ2-5, with TRBD1 identical over 9 bases. This clonotype originated in a man in his sixties in good health and CMV-seropositive. The sample taken for sequencing was PBMCs. DNA of the CDR3: TGTGCCAGCAGCGCGACAGGGGGCCAAGAGACCCAGTACTTC. Its protein is CASSATGGQETQYF.